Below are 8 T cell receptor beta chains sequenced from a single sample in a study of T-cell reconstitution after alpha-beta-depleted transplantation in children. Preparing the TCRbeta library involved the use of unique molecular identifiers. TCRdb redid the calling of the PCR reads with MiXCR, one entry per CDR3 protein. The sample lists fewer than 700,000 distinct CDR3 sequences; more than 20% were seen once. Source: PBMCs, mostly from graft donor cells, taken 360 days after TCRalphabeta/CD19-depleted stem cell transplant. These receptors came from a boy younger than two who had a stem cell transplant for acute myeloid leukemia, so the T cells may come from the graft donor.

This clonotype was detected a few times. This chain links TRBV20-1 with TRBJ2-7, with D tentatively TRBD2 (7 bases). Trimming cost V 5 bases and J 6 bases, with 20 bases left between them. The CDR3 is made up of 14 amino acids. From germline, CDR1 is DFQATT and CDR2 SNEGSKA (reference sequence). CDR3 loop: CSASHGGAGVEQYF. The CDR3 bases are TGCAGTGCTTCTCATGGGGGGGCTGGGGTCGAGCAGTACTTC.

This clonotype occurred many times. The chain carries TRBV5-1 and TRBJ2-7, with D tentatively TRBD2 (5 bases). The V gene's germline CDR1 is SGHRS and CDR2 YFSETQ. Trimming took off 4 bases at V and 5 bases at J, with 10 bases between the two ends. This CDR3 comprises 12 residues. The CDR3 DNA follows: TGCGCCAGCAGCCGGATGGAGGACGAGCAGTACTTC. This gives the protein CASSRMEDEQYF.

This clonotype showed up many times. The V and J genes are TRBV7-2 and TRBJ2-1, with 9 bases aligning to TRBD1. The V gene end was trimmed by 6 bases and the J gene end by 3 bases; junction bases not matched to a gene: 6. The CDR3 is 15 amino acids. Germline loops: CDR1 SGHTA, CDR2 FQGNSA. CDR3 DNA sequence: TGTGCCAGCAGGGCCGGGACAGGGAACTACAATGAGCAGTTCTTC. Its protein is CASRAGTGNYNEQFF.

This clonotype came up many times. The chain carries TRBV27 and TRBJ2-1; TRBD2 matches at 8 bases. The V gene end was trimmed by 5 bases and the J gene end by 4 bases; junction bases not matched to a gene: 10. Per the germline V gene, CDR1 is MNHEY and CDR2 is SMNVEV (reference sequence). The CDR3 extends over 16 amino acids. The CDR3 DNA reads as TGTGCCAGCAGTACCGAGCCGCGGGGGGATTACAATGAGCAGTTCTTC. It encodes CASSTEPRGDYNEQFF.

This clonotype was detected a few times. CDR3 in amino acids: CASSKGGLYEQYV. The CDR3 DNA follows: TGTGCCAGCAGCAAAGGAGGTCTCTACGAGCAGTACGTC. The chain joins TRBV7-2 to TRBJ2-7; D is possibly TRBD2 (5 bases). The CDR3 runs to 13 residues. Trimming shortened V by 5 bases and J by 3 bases, and 11 bases separated the two germline ends. Germline V gene sequence: CDR1 SGHTA, CDR2 FQGNSA.

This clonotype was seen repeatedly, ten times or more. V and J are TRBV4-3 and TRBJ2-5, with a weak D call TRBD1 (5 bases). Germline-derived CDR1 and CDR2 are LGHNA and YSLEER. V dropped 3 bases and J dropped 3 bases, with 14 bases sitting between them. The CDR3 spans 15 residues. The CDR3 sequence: CASSHGTSGKETQYF. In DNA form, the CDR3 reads TGCGCCAGCAGCCACGGAACCTCAGGGAAAGAGACCCAGTACTTC.

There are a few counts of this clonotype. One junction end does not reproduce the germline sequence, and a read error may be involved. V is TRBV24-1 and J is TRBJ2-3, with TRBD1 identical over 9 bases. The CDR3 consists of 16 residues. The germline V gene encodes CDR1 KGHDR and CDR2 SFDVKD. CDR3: CTTSDPGQGPTDTQYF. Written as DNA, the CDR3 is TGTACCACCAGTGACCCTGGACAGGGGCCCACAGATACGCAGTATTTT.

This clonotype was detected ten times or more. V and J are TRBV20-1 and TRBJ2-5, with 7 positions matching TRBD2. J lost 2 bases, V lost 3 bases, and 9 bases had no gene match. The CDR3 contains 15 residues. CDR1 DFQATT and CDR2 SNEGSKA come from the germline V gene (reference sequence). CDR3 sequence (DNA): TGCAGTGCTAGCGATGGGGGGACTAAACAAGAGACCCAGTACTTC. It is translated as CSASDGGTKQETQYF.